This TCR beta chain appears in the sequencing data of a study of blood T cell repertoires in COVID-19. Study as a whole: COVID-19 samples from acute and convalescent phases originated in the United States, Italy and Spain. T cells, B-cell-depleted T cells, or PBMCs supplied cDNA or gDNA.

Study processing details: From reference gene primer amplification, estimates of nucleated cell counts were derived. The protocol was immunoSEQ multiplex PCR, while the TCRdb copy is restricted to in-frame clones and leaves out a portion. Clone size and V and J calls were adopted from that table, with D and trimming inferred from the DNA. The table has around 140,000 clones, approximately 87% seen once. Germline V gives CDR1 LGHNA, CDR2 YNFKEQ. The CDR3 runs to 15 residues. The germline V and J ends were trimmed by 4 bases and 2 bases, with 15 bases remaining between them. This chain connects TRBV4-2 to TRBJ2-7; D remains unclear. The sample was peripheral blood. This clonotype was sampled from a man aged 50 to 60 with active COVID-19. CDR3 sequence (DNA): TGTGCCAGCAGCCCCCTGCAGGCCCCCACCTACGAGCAGTACTTC. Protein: CASSPLQAPTYEQYF.